These 32 T cell receptor beta chains were all obtained from the same sample, sequenced in a study of T cell repertoires in cytomegalovirus infection (dated by TCRdb to the late 2010s). Reads for this sample came from an Illumina HiSeq 1500. The raw public data were reprocessed by TCRdb itself: fastp quality trimming at Q25, MiXCR clonotype calling, in-frame beta chains only. CDR3 protein sequences are deduplicated, and each keeps its most common genes and DNA. For this sample the table gives 510,000 or so distinct CDR3 sequences, of which around a quarter were detected only once. Of the sample, around 14% is held by the ten largest clones. The sample was PBMCs. The receptor source for this set is a human donor in good health (CMV status not recorded). Some clones in this sample may be carry-over from other donors' samples.

Ten or more counts support this clonotype. The chain links TRBV7-2 to TRBJ1-2; a weak D match, TRBD1 (5 bases). The V gene's germline CDR1 is SGHTA and CDR2 FQGNSA. This CDR3 region has 15 residues. The germline V and J ends were trimmed by 1 base and 10 bases, with 19 bases remaining between them. CDR3 in DNA: TGTGCCAGCAGCTTAGTGAGGGGAAGGGGAGGTGACTACACCTTC. It encodes CASSLVRGRGGDYTF.

The chain is built from TRBV6-2 or TRBV6-3 and TRBJ1-1; D call uncertain. Per the germline V gene, CDR1 is MNHEY and CDR2 is SVGEGT. V was shortened by 6 bases and J by 3 bases, with 14 bases between the two germline ends. The CDR3 contains 14 residues. The CDR3 protein is CASRQNARYTEAFF. The CDR3 nucleotides read TGTGCCAGCAGACAGAACGCGAGGTACACTGAAGCTTTCTTT.

In its sample, this clonotype was seen a few times. The chain couples TRBV10-3 to TRBJ1-1; D is perhaps TRBD1 (6 bases). Germline V lookup: CDR1 ENHRY, CDR2 SYGVKD. The CDR3 is 14 amino acids. V was shortened by 4 bases and J by 5 bases, with 14 bases between the two germline ends. The CDR3 protein is CAISAGGVGTEAFF. The CDR3, as DNA: TGTGCCATCAGTGCGGGGGGCGTGGGAACTGAAGCTTTCTTT.

The gene calls are TRBV19 and TRBJ1-3; weak D call: TRBD1 (6 bases). In germline, CDR1 is LNHDA, CDR2 SQIVND (reference sequence). The V gene lost 5 bases and the J gene lost 0 bases, with 20 bases spanning the gap. This CDR3 region has 18 residues. The CDR3 region is CASSPQGLGAPSGNTIYF. CDR3 DNA: TGTGCCAGTAGTCCTCAAGGTTTGGGGGCCCCCTCTGGAAACACCATATATTTT.

The chain couples TRBV18 to TRBJ2-1; 12 nucleotides align to TRBD2. This CDR3 spans 15 amino acids. CDR1 is KGHSH, CDR2 LQKENI, per germline. Unmatched junction bases numbered 3, after V lost 1 base and J lost 8 bases. CDR3 DNA: TGTGCCAGCTCACCACAGACTAGCGGGAGTGATGAGCAGTTCTTC. This gives the protein CASSPQTSGSDEQFF. Filled out from reference TRBV18 and TRBJ2-1, the complete variable domain reads NAGVMQNPRHLVRRRGQEARLRCSPMKGHSHVYWYRQLPEEGLKFMVYLQKENIIDESGMPKERFSAEFPKEGPSILRIQQVVRGDSAAYFCASSPQTSGSDEQFFGPGTRLTVL.

This clonotype has ten or more counts. The chain employs TRBV12-3 or TRBV12-4 and TRBJ1-2, with 8 bases that match TRBD1. J lost 0 bases, V lost 5 bases, and 5 bases had no gene match. The CDR3 runs 15 residues. The CDR3, as DNA: TGTGCCAGCAGTCCTGGGACAGGAGCTAACTATGGCTACACCTTC. This translates into CASSPGTGANYGYTF.

This clonotype was recorded a few times. The gene calls are TRBV10-3 and TRBJ2-3; D is undetermined. The CDR3 runs to 16 residues. The germline V gene has CDR1 ENHRY and CDR2 SYGVKD. Between the trimmed V and J ends, which lost 0 bases and 4 bases, there was a span of 14 bases. The CDR3 reads CAISESPLTASDTQYF. Here the CDR3 DNA reads TGTGCCATCAGTGAGTCCCCCTTGACGGCCTCAGATACGCAGTATTTT.

The chain uses TRBV15 and TRBJ2-2, with D perhaps matching TRBD1 (5 bases). Germline lookup yields CDR1 LNHNV and CDR2 YYDKDF (reference sequence). The ends were cut back, 4 bases at V and 0 bases at J, with 15 bases in the middle. CDR3 size: 17 residues. DNA for the CDR3: TGTGCCACCAGCACCCAAGGGGCGGCAACGAACACCGGGGAGCTGTTTTTT. It codes for CATSTQGAATNTGELFF.

This clonotype was found a few times. The V gene is TRBV7-2, the J gene TRBJ1-6, with no clear D. Trimming shortened V by 5 bases and J by 13 bases, and 18 bases separated the two germline ends. CDR1 is SGHTA and CDR2 is FQGNSA in the germline V gene. This CDR3 has 14 amino acids. The CDR3 is CASSPGGRDAPLHF. The DNA for the CDR3 is TGTGCCAGCAGCCCCGGCGGCCGGGATGCTCCCCTCCACTTT.

V is TRBV15 and J is TRBJ2-5; TRBD1 might be the D (6 bases). Germline V gene lookup returns CDR1 LNHNV and CDR2 YYDKDF (reference sequence). V was trimmed by 1 base and J by 5 bases, leaving 11 bases between them. The CDR3 covers 14 residues. CDR3 in amino acids: CATSRAAGEETQYF. The CDR3 DNA reads TGTGCCACCAGCAGAGCGGCAGGGGAGGAGACCCAGTACTTC.

This clonotype has a handful of counts. The chain uses TRBV6-5 and TRBJ2-6; D unresolved. Trimming cost V 5 bases and J 2 bases, with 10 bases left between them. CDR3 length: 15 amino acids. The V gene's germline CDR1 is MNHEY and CDR2 SVGAGI. The CDR3 loop reads CASSPGSAGANVLTF. CDR3 coding DNA: TGTGCCAGCAGTCCCGGGTCGGCTGGGGCCAACGTCCTGACTTTC.

This clonotype was observed a few times. The chain links TRBV7-2 to TRBJ1-1; TRBD1 agrees at 11 bases. J lost 7 bases, V lost 5 bases, and 6 bases had no gene match. Germline V gene sequence: CDR1 SGHTA, CDR2 FQGNSA. The CDR3 runs 14 residues. The DNA for the CDR3 is TGTGCCAGCAGCCCCATAGGGACAGGGGGTGAAGCTTTCTTT. Translation gives CASSPIGTGGEAFF.

This clonotype occurred a few times. This rearrangement joins TRBV27 to TRBJ2-7; tentative D call: TRBD1 (5 bases). The V and J ends lost 10 bases and 3 bases respectively, with 19 bases between them. The germline gives CDR1 MNHEY, CDR2 SMNVEV (reference sequence). The CDR3 is made up of 14 amino acids. The CDR3: CATRVGGTRYEQYF. The CDR3 nucleotides are TGTGCCACCAGGGTAGGCGGAACCCGCTACGAGCAGTACTTC.

This clonotype was observed a handful of times. One junction end disagrees with the germline gene, perhaps due to a read error. The rearrangement uses TRBV7-7 and TRBJ1-1; the D is unclear. The CDR3 contains 13 residues. CDR1 is SSHAT and CDR2 is FNYEAQ in the germline V gene (reference sequence). In DNA form, the CDR3 reads TGTGCTAGCAGCCGGACCATGAACACTGAAGCTTTCTTT. This codes for CASSRTMNTEAFF.

This clonotype turned up a few times. The V call is TRBV20-1, the J call TRBJ2-7; TRBD2 aligns across 8 bases. The CDR3 runs to 14 residues. V lost 3 bases to trimming and J lost 2 bases; unmatched junction nucleotides: 6. Germline loops: CDR1 DFQATT, CDR2 SNEGSKA (reference sequence). This CDR3 reads CSARGGRNPYEQYF. The CDR3 nucleotides read TGCAGTGCTAGGGGCGGGAGGAACCCCTACGAGCAGTACTTC.

This clonotype was detected only a few times. The chain couples TRBV27 to TRBJ1-3; 8 bases line up with TRBD1. V lost 8 bases, J lost 0 bases, and 3 bases stayed unmatched. The CDR3 totals 14 residues. Germline CDR1 and CDR2: MNHEY and SMNVEV (reference sequence). The CDR3, as DNA: TGTGCCAGCTGGGGACAGGTCTCTGGAAACACCATATATTTT. It yields the protein CASWGQVSGNTIYF.

J is TRBJ1-1 and V is TRBV5-5; no firm D call. This CDR3 is 15 amino acids long. Germline CDR1 is SGHKS and CDR2 is YYEKEE (reference sequence). V lost 0 bases and J 9 bases, leaving 18 bases between the germline ends. The CDR3 bases are TGTGCCAGCAGCTTGGTTCTGGACCGAGGAATCCAAGCTTTCTTT. Protein product: CASSLVLDRGIQAFF.

The rearrangement joins TRBV3-1 to TRBJ2-1, with TRBD2 matching over 9 bases. Per the germline V gene, CDR1 is LGHDT and CDR2 is YNNKEL (reference sequence). The CDR3 covers 17 residues. The J segment lost 3 bases and the V segment lost 4 bases, leaving 10 bases of the junction unmatched. CDR3 bases: TGTGCCAGCAGCCCACAATGGTCAGCGGGGGGCTACAATGAGCAGTTCTTC. It is translated as CASSPQWSAGGYNEQFF.

The CDR3 nucleotides read TGTGCCATGAAGGGAGCGGGAGGGAAGACCTACGAGCAGTACTTC. It yields the protein CAMKGAGGKTYEQYF. The V call is TRBV2, the J call TRBJ2-7; 10 bases are shared with TRBD2. V lost 10 bases to trimming and J lost 2 bases; unmatched junction nucleotides: 11. The germline CDR1 and CDR2 sequences are SNHLY and FYNNEI. The CDR3 consists of 15 residues.

This chain uses TRBV25-1 with TRBJ2-1; 7 positions agree with TRBD1. Trimming took 4 bases from V and 8 from J; bases not matched to a gene: 5. Germline CDR1 is MGHDK and CDR2 is SYGVNS. The length of the CDR3 is 13 residues. For the CDR3, the DNA is TGTGCCAGCAGTGGGAACAGGGGAGATGAGCAGTTCTTC. Encoded protein: CASSGNRGDEQFF.

CDR3 nucleotide sequence: TGTGCCACCAGCTTTTATGGACAGCCCCAGCATTTT. Its protein is CATSFYGQPQHF. This sequence joins TRBV15 and TRBJ1-5, with D unclear. This CDR3 contains 12 residues. Trimming removed 5 bases at V and 7 bases at J, with 9 bases between. The germline gives CDR1 LNHNV, CDR2 YYDKDF (reference sequence).

The CDR3 nucleotides read TGCAGTGCTGCAGTGATGAGCTCTGGGGCCAACGTCCTGACTTTC. Its protein product is CSAAVMSSGANVLTF. J is TRBJ2-6 and V is TRBV20-1, with D hard to call. The V end was cut by 5 bases, the J end by 0 bases, with 11 bases between. CDR1 DFQATT and CDR2 SNEGSKA come from the germline V gene (reference sequence). The CDR3 runs 15 residues.

V gene TRBV7-2 combines with J gene TRBJ2-5; TRBD2 agrees at 7 bases. V lost 6 bases, J lost 4 bases, and 8 bases stayed unmatched. Germline values: CDR1 SGHTA, CDR2 FQGNSA. The CDR3 is 14 amino acids. Here the CDR3 reads CASSGGRERETQYF. In nucleotides, the CDR3 is TGTGCCAGCAGTGGAGGGCGGGAGAGAGAGACCCAGTACTTC.

V gene TRBV10-3 combines with J gene TRBJ2-2; 8 positions agree with TRBD2. The CDR3 is made up of 18 amino acids. The V and J ends lost 3 bases and 0 bases, in that order; junction bases with no gene match: 9. The germline V gene has CDR1 ENHRY and CDR2 SYGVKD. The CDR3 sequence: CAISDGQGLDSNTGELFF. CDR3 DNA sequence: TGTGCCATCAGTGATGGGCAGGGACTAGATTCGAACACCGGGGAGCTGTTTTTT.

In this sample, this clonotype turned up a few times. CDR3 coding DNA: TGTGCCAGCAGAGGGACGGACGGAAATGAAAAACTGTTTTTT. It translates to CASRGTDGNEKLFF. V and J are TRBV6-6 and TRBJ1-4, with D possibly matching TRBD1 (5 bases). Looked up from germline, CDR1 is MNHNY and CDR2 is SVGAGI (reference sequence). Trimming removed 6 bases at V and 5 bases at J, with 13 bases between. The CDR3 has 14 residues.

This clonotype showed up many times. The V gene is TRBV7-2, the J gene TRBJ2-2; 13 bases map to TRBD2. J lost 6 bases, V lost 5 bases, and 9 bases had no gene match. Germline V CDR1 and CDR2: SGHTA, FQGNSA. The CDR3 spans 17 residues. This CDR3 is CASSPRTSGSSPGELFF. CDR3 nucleotide sequence: TGTGCCAGCAGCCCACGGACTAGCGGGAGTAGCCCCGGGGAGCTGTTTTTT. The full variable domain, rest sourced from reference TRBV7-2 and TRBJ2-2, is GAGVSQSPSNKVTEKGKDVELRCDPISGHTALYWYRQSLGQGLEFLIYFQGNSAPDKSGLPSDRFSAERTGGSVSTLTIQRTQQEDSAVYLCASSPRTSGSSPGELFFGEGSRLTVL.

The sample holds many counts of this clonotype. The chain is built from TRBV7-8 and TRBJ2-2; 7 nucleotides agree with TRBD2. The ends lost 7 bases at V and 4 bases at J; junction bases unmatched: 15. CDR3 length equals 17 residues. Per the germline V gene, CDR1 is SGHVS and CDR2 is FQNEAQ. The CDR3: CASNLLGGGSPTGELFF. The CDR3 nucleotides read TGTGCCAGCAACCTCTTGGGGGGAGGGAGTCCCACCGGGGAGCTGTTTTTT. Variable domain in full (rest from reference TRBV7-8 and TRBJ2-2): GAGVSQSPRYKVAKRGQDVALRCDPISGHVSLFWYQQALGQGPEFLTYFQNEAQLDKSGLPSDRFFAERPEGSVSTLKIQRTQQEDSAVYLCASNLLGGGSPTGELFFGEGSRLTVL.

The V gene is TRBV12-3 or TRBV12-4, the J gene TRBJ1-3; D gene ambiguous. V lost 6 bases to trimming and J lost 2 bases, with 8 bases between them. CDR3 length: 13 amino acids. The CDR3 here is CASSPGAGNTIYF. DNA of the CDR3: TGTGCCAGCAGCCCTGGAGCTGGAAACACCATATATTTT.

V usage is TRBV11-2 and J usage is TRBJ2-1, with TRBD2 matching over 7 bases. Germline V CDR1 and CDR2: SGHAT, FQNNGV. J gave up 2 bases and V 5 bases, and 18 bases lay outside the gene matches. The length of the CDR3 is 19 residues. The CDR3 reads CASSPERYGRSPTYNEQFF. The CDR3 DNA follows: TGTGCCAGCAGCCCCGAACGATACGGGAGGTCTCCTACCTACAATGAGCAGTTCTTC.

The rearrangement links TRBV28 to TRBJ2-7; TRBD1 matches 8 bases. Germline V gives CDR1 MDHEN, CDR2 SYDVKM. The V gene end was trimmed by 5 bases and the J gene end by 4 bases; junction bases not matched to a gene: 7. This CDR3 is 14 amino acids long. This chain's CDR3 is CASSTGTGKYEQYV. The CDR3 bases are TGTGCCAGCAGTACCGGGACAGGCAAATACGAGCAGTACGTC.

In its sample, this clonotype was seen a few times. V is TRBV2 and J is TRBJ1-1; possibly TRBD1 for D (5 bases). Germline V gene sequence: CDR1 SNHLY, CDR2 FYNNEI. This CDR3 is built from 17 residues. Trimming removed 0 bases at V and 0 bases at J, with 14 bases between. The CDR3 nucleotides are TGTGCCAGCAGTGAAGCGCCCCGACAGAGGATGAACACTGAAGCTTTCTTT. It encodes CASSEAPRQRMNTEAFF. Based on the CDR3 plus reference TRBV2 and TRBJ1-1, the full variable domain is EPEVTQTPSHQVTQMGQEVILRCVPISNHLYFYWYRQILGQKVEFLVSFYNNEISEKSEIFDDQFSVERPDGSNFTLKIRSTKLEDSAMYFCASSEAPRQRMNTEAFFGQGTRLTVV.

This clonotype was seen a handful of times. V gene TRBV28 combines with J gene TRBJ1-2; D remains ambiguous. Germline loops: CDR1 MDHEN, CDR2 SYDVKM. V was clipped by 5 bases and J by 4 bases, with 11 bases between them. The CDR3 sequence is 13 residues long. CDR3 DNA sequence: TGTGCCAGCAGTAGTACAGCCGCCTATGGCTACACCTTC. Protein: CASSSTAAYGYTF.